This T cell receptor beta chain came from a study of cytomegalovirus exposure and HLA in healthy donors. Primers included in the PCR were 60 Vbeta and 13 Jbeta primers. The protocol was immunoSEQ multiplex PCR, while the TCRdb copy is restricted to in-frame clones and leaves out a portion. The sample gives under 65,000 clones, approximately 81% of which show up once; around 3.3% is in the top ten. Trimming cost V 4 bases and J 2 bases, with 9 bases left between them. Germline V lookup: CDR1 SQVTM, CDR2 ANQGSEA. The CDR3 is 14 residues long. The V call is TRBV29-1, the J call TRBJ2-6; weak D call: TRBD1 (5 bases). The material sequenced was PBMCs. This receptor was identified in a young woman in good health and CMV-seronegative. In DNA form, the CDR3 reads TGCAGCGTTGTAGGGGTCCCTGGGGCCAACGTCCTGACTTTC. It specifies CSVVGVPGANVLTF.